This passage covers 30 T cell receptor beta chains from one sample sequenced in a study. A single record per CDR3 protein comes from TCRdb applying MiXCR to the RT-PCR reads. The sample holds fewer than 800,000 distinct CDR3 sequences, approximately 15% seen once. The sample was memory CD4+ T cells from blood. The source of these receptors is a female donor in good health, serving as a healthy control.

This clonotype was seen only a few times. This chain joins TRBV4-3 and TRBJ2-3, with D unresolved. Germline values: CDR1 LGHNA, CDR2 YSLEER. The length of the CDR3 is 13 residues. Trimming removed 6 bases at V and 3 bases at J, with 10 bases between. The CDR3 reads CASSLRKTDTQYF. CDR3 DNA: TGCGCCAGCAGTCTCAGAAAGACAGATACGCAGTATTTT.

The chain joins TRBV6-5 to TRBJ2-7; D unclear. From germline, CDR1 is MNHEY and CDR2 SVGAGI. V was cut by 6 bases and J by 2 bases, with 17 bases left in between. This CDR3 region has 15 residues. CDR3 nucleotides: TGTGCCAGCAGCGGGTTGTGGGGATCGACCTACGAGCAGTACTTC. Translation: CASSGLWGSTYEQYF.

CDR3 sequence (DNA): TGTGCCAGCAGTGAAGTTGGAGCGGCCACAGATACGCAGTATTTT. Protein: CASSEVGAATDTQYF. This chain uses TRBV6-1 with TRBJ2-3; a weak D match, TRBD2 (5 bases). V dropped 1 base and J dropped 2 bases, with 10 bases sitting between them. The CDR3 runs to 15 residues. Germline CDR1 is MNHNS and CDR2 is SASEGT.

This clonotype was counted between two and nine times. The V gene is TRBV18, the J gene TRBJ1-4; perhaps TRBD1 as D (5 bases). V shed 3 bases and J shed 5 bases, with 10 bases lying between them. The germline V gene has CDR1 KGHSH and CDR2 LQKENI. The CDR3 is made up of 14 amino acids. CDR3 protein: CASSPIRTNEKLFF. The CDR3, as DNA: TGTGCCAGCTCACCCATCCGGACAAATGAAAAACTGTTTTTT. The variable domain in full, with the rest retrieved from reference TRBV18 and TRBJ1-4, is NAGVMQNPRHLVRRRGQEARLRCSPMKGHSHVYWYRQLPEEGLKFMVYLQKENIIDESGMPKERFSAEFPKEGPSILRIQQVVRGDSAAYFCASSPIRTNEKLFFGSGTQLSVL.

This clonotype was observed at least ten times. This chain connects TRBV20-1 to TRBJ2-7; TRBD1 matches 8 bases. V lost 5 bases to trimming and J lost 4 bases; unmatched junction nucleotides: 13. The CDR3 extends over 15 amino acids. The germline gives CDR1 DFQATT, CDR2 SNEGSKA (reference sequence). DNA of the CDR3: TGCAGTGCTCCCATAGGAAGGACAGGGTCTTACGAGCAGTACTTC. This codes for CSAPIGRTGSYEQYF.

This clonotype has a handful of counts. The chain joins TRBV6-6 to TRBJ2-3; D might be TRBD1 (5 bases). The CDR3 is made up of 19 amino acids. The V gene lost 6 bases and the J gene lost 2 bases, with 27 bases spanning the gap. Germline V CDR1 and CDR2: MNHNY, SVGAGI (reference sequence). The DNA of the CDR3 is TGTGCCAGCAGGGAAACACACAGGCTATCCCCCAGGGTCACAGATACGCAGTATTTT. Its protein is CASRETHRLSPRVTDTQYF.

This clonotype appeared a few times. The chain joins TRBV20-1 to TRBJ2-1; D remains unclear. The CDR3 is 13 residues long. CDR1 DFQATT and CDR2 SNEGSKA come from the germline V gene (reference sequence). With 1 base removed from V and 4 bases from J, the gap between germline ends came to 8 bases. The CDR3 region has the DNA TGCAGTGCTAGAGTTACAGTTTACAATGAGCAGTTCTTC. Residues: CSARVTVYNEQFF.

This clonotype was counted only a few times. This chain joins TRBV6-2 or TRBV6-3 and TRBJ1-1; TRBD1 aligns across 8 bases. Trimming removed 7 bases from V and 8 bases from J; junction bases left unmatched: 12. This CDR3 has 14 amino acids. Germline-derived CDR1 and CDR2 are MNHEY and SVGEGT. The CDR3 bases are TGTGCCAGCACCCCAGGGGGCGCGAGCCTCGAAGCTTTCTTT. Amino acid sequence: CASTPGGASLEAFF.

The chain uses TRBV6-2 or TRBV6-3 and TRBJ2-7; D unclear. Germline CDR1 reads MNHEY; CDR2 reads SVGEGT. The germline V and J ends were trimmed by 0 bases and 3 bases, with 9 bases remaining between them. The CDR3 is made up of 14 amino acids. Here the CDR3 DNA reads TGTGCCAGCAGTTACTCAGGGATTAACTACGAGCAGTACTTC. Translation gives CASSYSGINYEQYF.

This clonotype was detected only a few times. V is TRBV20-1 and J is TRBJ1-5; TRBD1 matches 7 bases. The CDR3 has 15 residues. In germline, CDR1 is DFQATT, CDR2 SNEGSKA (reference sequence). The junction had 7 bases not matched to a gene; V was cut back by 0 bases and J by 5 bases. This CDR3 is CSARDRIGGDQPQHF. CDR3 nucleotides: TGCAGTGCTAGAGATCGGATAGGGGGCGATCAGCCCCAGCATTTT.

This clonotype was counted between two and nine times. V and J are TRBV4-1 and TRBJ1-1; 7 bases are a match to TRBD1. Germline-derived CDR1 and CDR2 are MGHRA and YSYEKL. This CDR3 spans 14 amino acids. The trim removed 1 base at V and 8 bases at J, leaving 7 bases unmatched. CDR3: CASSQAPRDSEAFF. CDR3 sequence (DNA): TGCGCCAGCAGCCAAGCCCCGAGGGACAGCGAAGCTTTCTTT.

This clonotype was counted ten times or more. The rearrangement uses TRBV12-3 or TRBV12-4 and TRBJ1-2, with D unclear. The CDR3 runs to 13 residues. Trimming took off 8 bases at V and 0 bases at J, with 10 bases between the two ends. CDR3 coding DNA: TGTGCCAGCCGGGCGGGAGCTAACTATGGCTACACCTTC. This encodes CASRAGANYGYTF.

The V call is TRBV7-2, the J call TRBJ2-1; D is perhaps TRBD2 (6 bases). Per germline, CDR1 SGHTA and CDR2 FQGNSA. V lost 1 base, J lost 6 bases, and 13 bases lay in between. The CDR3 consists of 15 residues. CDR3 sequence reads: CASSLGLGGPNEQFF. CDR3 nucleotides: TGTGCCAGCAGCTTAGGACTGGGGGGACCCAATGAGCAGTTCTTC.

V and J are TRBV3-1 and TRBJ1-4; 7 bases agree with TRBD1. The CDR3 sequence is 13 residues long. Germline V CDR1 and CDR2: LGHDT, YNNKEL (reference sequence). The J segment lost 13 bases and the V segment lost 2 bases, leaving 7 bases of the junction unmatched. The CDR3 is CASSQSLGGGLFF. The CDR3 region has the DNA TGTGCCAGCAGCCAATCTTTAGGGGGCGGACTGTTTTTT.

The CDR3 spells CASSSSGTAYEQYF. The CDR3 region has the DNA TGTGCCAGCAGCTCTTCGGGGACAGCCTACGAGCAGTACTTC. The chain has TRBV7-2 and TRBJ2-7; TRBD1 aligns across 7 bases. Germline trimming cut 4 bases from V and 2 bases from J; bases unmatched to any gene: 5. CDR3 length: 14 residues. Germline V gene sequence: CDR1 SGHTA, CDR2 FQGNSA.

The rearrangement links TRBV7-8 to TRBJ1-4; D ambiguous. V lost 5 bases and J 3 bases, leaving 13 bases between the germline ends. Germline V gene data show CDR1 as SGHVS and CDR2 as FQNEAQ. This CDR3 is built from 15 residues. CDR3 protein: CASSITWAANEKLFF. The CDR3 coding sequence is TGTGCCAGCAGCATTACATGGGCGGCTAATGAAAAACTGTTTTTT.

This clonotype was counted between two and nine times. J is TRBJ2-5 and V is TRBV7-2; D gene unclear. The germline V gene has CDR1 SGHTA and CDR2 FQGNSA. This CDR3 region has 15 residues. Between the trimmed V and J ends, which lost 3 bases and 0 bases, there was a span of 11 bases. CDR3 nucleotide sequence: TGTGCCAGCAGCTTTGTGCGGATGTACCAAGAGACCCAGTACTTC. It yields the protein CASSFVRMYQETQYF. The full variable domain, rest sourced from reference TRBV7-2 and TRBJ2-5, is GAGVSQSPSNKVTEKGKDVELRCDPISGHTALYWYRQSLGQGLEFLIYFQGNSAPDKSGLPSDRFSAERTGGSVSTLTIQRTQQEDSAVYLCASSFVRMYQETQYFGPGTRLLVL.

This clonotype has just a few counts. This chain joins TRBV12-3 or TRBV12-4 and TRBJ2-7, with D unclear. V lost 3 bases and J lost 0, with 9 bases in between. The CDR3 contains 14 residues. The CDR3 region is CASSFFRDSYEQYF. The CDR3 DNA sequence: TGTGCCAGCAGTTTTTTCCGTGACTCCTACGAGCAGTACTTC.

This clonotype was observed many times. V usage is TRBV7-2 and J usage is TRBJ2-1, with 8 bases that match TRBD1. The CDR3 has 17 amino acids. With V trimmed by 5 bases and J by 5 bases, 14 bases remained unmatched. The germline V gene has CDR1 SGHTA and CDR2 FQGNSA. The CDR3 DNA follows: TGTGCCAGCAGCACCCGGACAGGGAGTGGTTTACACAATGAGCAGTTCTTC. It codes for CASSTRTGSGLHNEQFF.

The chain carries TRBV7-2 and TRBJ2-1, with D unresolved. CDR3 size: 15 residues. With 8 bases removed from V and 0 bases from J, the gap between germline ends came to 14 bases. The germline CDR1 and CDR2 sequences are SGHTA and FQGNSA. DNA for the CDR3: TGTGCCAGCCGTATTGCGGTCAGCTCCTACAATGAGCAGTTCTTC. Protein: CASRIAVSSYNEQFF. Drawing the rest from reference TRBV7-2 and TRBJ2-1, the complete variable domain is GAGVSQSPSNKVTEKGKDVELRCDPISGHTALYWYRQSLGQGLEFLIYFQGNSAPDKSGLPSDRFSAERTGGSVSTLTIQRTQQEDSAVYLCASRIAVSSYNEQFFGPGTRLTVL.

In this sample, this clonotype turned up many times. The CDR3 nucleotides are TGCAGCGTTGGGTTGGGGCAGGGGTTTCGGGCTTTCTTT. Amino acid sequence: CSVGLGQGFRAFF. V and J are TRBV29-1 and TRBJ1-1, with D tentatively TRBD1 (6 bases). The CDR3 loop spans 13 amino acids. CDR1 is SQVTM, CDR2 ANQGSEA, per germline. V gave up 4 bases and J gave up 11 bases, with 20 bases separating them.

In its sample, this clonotype was seen a few times. The rearrangement joins TRBV12-3 or TRBV12-4 to TRBJ2-1; no reliable D call. The CDR3 totals 14 residues. The V gene lost 2 bases and the J gene lost 4 bases, with 9 bases spanning the gap. This CDR3 reads CASSLFDLYNEQFF. CDR3 nucleotides: TGTGCCAGCAGTTTATTCGACCTATACAATGAGCAGTTCTTC.

J is TRBJ1-3 and V is TRBV5-1; D is possibly TRBD1 (5 bases). Trimming took off 3 bases at V and 1 base at J, with 11 bases between the two ends. Germline CDR1 is SGHRS and CDR2 is YFSETQ. The CDR3 extends over 15 amino acids. This CDR3 reads CASSSEGDSGNTIYF. CDR3 sequence (DNA): TGCGCCAGCAGCTCGGAAGGGGATTCTGGAAACACCATATATTTT.

The table lists this clonotype with many counts. The rearrangement links TRBV5-1 to TRBJ2-3; possibly TRBD2 for D (6 bases). This CDR3 has 14 residues. CDR1 and CDR2 (germline): SGHRS, YFSETQ. Trimming shortened V by 4 bases and J by 7 bases, and 16 bases separated the two germline ends. The CDR3 region is CASSIGPGGNTQYF. The CDR3 DNA is TGCGCCAGCAGCATAGGCCCCGGAGGGAATACGCAGTATTTT.

This clonotype was counted many times. The rearrangement uses TRBV6-5 and TRBJ2-7, with TRBD2 as a possible D gene (5 bases). Germline V CDR1 and CDR2: MNHEY, SVGAGI. The CDR3 contains 14 residues. V dropped 6 bases and J dropped 1 base, with 13 bases sitting between them. CDR3 amino acids: CASSRGEGSYEQYF. The CDR3 DNA reads TGTGCCAGCAGCCGTGGAGAGGGATCCTACGAGCAGTACTTC.

This clonotype was found once. The chain joins TRBV5-1 to TRBJ2-1; 10 bases line up with TRBD1. This CDR3 region has 15 residues. The germline V gene has CDR1 SGHRS and CDR2 YFSETQ. V shed 6 bases, J shed 6 bases, and the junction held 9 bases outside the gene matches. Here the CDR3 DNA reads TGCGCCAGCACCGCGACAGGGGGCGCCTTCAATGAGCAGTTCTTC. Translated: CASTATGGAFNEQFF.

The chain employs TRBV20-1 and TRBJ2-7, with 12 bases fitting TRBD2. The ends lost 5 bases at V and 5 bases at J; junction bases unmatched: 7. CDR3 length: 14 residues. CDR1 is DFQATT and CDR2 is SNEGSKA in the germline V gene (reference sequence). CDR3 bases: TGCAGTGCTCCACTAGCGGGGGGCAGGAACGAGCAGTACTTC. It codes for CSAPLAGGRNEQYF.

This rearrangement joins TRBV12-3 or TRBV12-4 to TRBJ2-2, with 7 bases matching TRBD1. V shed 7 bases, J shed 4 bases, and the junction held 12 bases outside the gene matches. This CDR3 region has 16 residues. The CDR3 loop reads CASTTKLGQVTGELFF. DNA of the CDR3: TGTGCCAGCACCACGAAGCTCGGACAGGTCACCGGGGAGCTGTTTTTT.

V gene TRBV30 combines with J gene TRBJ2-6; D unclear. Deletions cut 2 bases from V and 2 bases from J, with 7 bases between. This CDR3 has 14 residues. Germline CDR1 GTSNPN, CDR2 SVGIG (reference sequence). CDR3 sequence: CAWSHSTGANVLTF. CDR3 in DNA: TGTGCCTGGAGTCACAGTACTGGGGCCAACGTCCTGACTTTC.

This clonotype was picked up a small number of times. The chain links TRBV12-3 or TRBV12-4 to TRBJ1-2, with D perhaps matching TRBD1 (5 bases). This CDR3 comprises 12 residues. Between the trimmed V and J ends, which lost 6 bases and 6 bases, there was a span of 11 bases. The CDR3 DNA reads as TGTGCCAGCAGCTTGGGGACGGATGGCTACACCTTC. Translation: CASSLGTDGYTF.